Here is one TCR beta chain with its context. Trimming cost V 3 bases and J 6 bases, with 18 bases left between them. The germline V gene encodes CDR1 SQVTM and CDR2 ANQGSEA. The CDR3 covers 15 residues. These data come from a study of control samples from healthy donors and cancer patients. Produced via immunoSEQ multiplex PCR; TCRdb's table is partial and in-frame only. The data contain approximately 89,000 clones, approximately 89% of them singletons. The chain couples TRBV29-1 to TRBJ2-1; either TRBD1 or TRBD2 may fit D (6 bases each). The sequenced material came from blood. The origin of this receptor is a man aged 25-40 years in good health. CDR3 sequence reads: CSVEGGQHAPNEQFF. DNA of the CDR3: TGCAGCGTTGAGGGAGGACAGCACGCACCCAATGAGCAGTTCTTC.